Below, 5 T cell receptor beta chains from the same sample are listed, as sequenced in a study of cytomegalovirus exposure and HLA in healthy donors. Primers included in the PCR were 60 Vbeta and 13 Jbeta primers. Method: immunoSEQ multiplex PCR; TCRdb's copy keeps in-frame clones and lacks some. The data hold 150,000 to 200,000 clones, with approximately 71% observed a single time. Sequenced sample: PBMCs. The receptors were gathered from a male donor in good health and CMV-seronegative.

V and J are TRBV15 and TRBJ2-2, with D perhaps matching TRBD1 (5 bases). Germline V gene sequence: CDR1 LNHNV, CDR2 YYDKDF (reference sequence). The CDR3 is made up of 14 amino acids. Trimming took off 2 bases at V and 5 bases at J, with 9 bases between the two ends. The CDR3 loop reads CATSRSTETGELFF. The CDR3 region has the DNA TGTGCCACCAGCAGATCGACAGAGACCGGGGAGCTGTTTTTT.

The chain joins TRBV5-5 to TRBJ2-2, with D uncertain. V lost 6 bases, J lost 1 base, and 7 bases lay in between. This CDR3 spans 13 amino acids. The germline gives CDR1 SGHKS, CDR2 YYEKEE (reference sequence). The CDR3 sequence: CASKTGNTGELFF. The CDR3 DNA follows: TGTGCCAGCAAGACGGGGAACACCGGGGAGCTGTTTTTT.

The V gene is TRBV9, the J gene TRBJ1-2; D call uncertain. Deletions cut 0 bases from V and 4 bases from J, with 13 bases between. The germline V gene encodes CDR1 SGDLS and CDR2 YYNGEE. The CDR3 has 15 amino acids. CDR3: CASSVASSGSYGYTF. CDR3 in DNA: TGTGCCAGCAGCGTAGCTTCCAGCGGGTCCTATGGCTACACCTTC.

This clone was seen a single time. In nucleotides, the CDR3 is TGCGCCAGCAGCTTGGGACAGGGCAGACCTAACTATGGCTACACCTTC. It encodes CASSLGQGRPNYGYTF. The chain employs TRBV5-1 and TRBJ1-2; 7 nucleotides agree with TRBD1. The CDR3 has 16 residues. V gave up 0 bases and J gave up 0 bases; unmatched junction bases: 5. Germline loops: CDR1 SGHRS, CDR2 YFSETQ.

The J gene is TRBJ1-2, the V gene TRBV28, with 9 nucleotides matching TRBD1. After removal of 6 bases from V and 4 bases from J, the junction contained 3 bases not matched to a gene. This CDR3 has 13 amino acids. Germline V lookup: CDR1 MDHEN, CDR2 SYDVKM. The CDR3 DNA reads TGTGCCAGCAGAGGGACAGGGATCTATGGCTACACCTTC. It is translated as CASRGTGIYGYTF.